This T cell receptor (beta chain) was recovered during a study of shared clonotypes between healthy human individuals. About the research overall: CD4 naive cells filled three plates per donor, CD4 memory three, CD8 naive two and CD8 memory one. Study-level findings and limits: Depth was large, yet rarefaction showed that sorted-subset sequencing was incomplete. Memory subsets generally showed lower estimated richness than naive subsets.

The assay was immunoSEQ multiplex PCR, and TCRdb's table has in-frame clones only and misses some. The sample includes some 1,900,000 clones, 85% to 95% of them seen just once. Notes on this clone: Antigen: not known.

The CDR3 contains 14 residues. Per germline, CDR1 SGHDT and CDR2 YYEEEE. Trimming removed 3 bases from V and 5 bases from J, with 14 bases in between. CD45RO-negative, CCR7-positively selected cells formed the naive CD8 fraction, excluding terminally differentiated effector memory CD45RA+ cells. The receptor comes from a man between 18 and 35 years old in good health. The rearrangement joins TRBV5-6 to TRBJ2-5; D may be TRBD1 or TRBD2 (6 bases each). Sequenced input: naive CD8+ T cells sorted from blood. The CDR3 region has the DNA TGTGCCAGCAGCTCCCAACACGGGGGCGAGACCCAGTACTTC. Amino acid sequence: CASSSQHGGETQYF.